The source of this T cell receptor beta chain is a study of blood T cell repertoires in COVID-19. Study-level information: Both acute and convalescent COVID-19 samples were obtained from the United States, Italy and Spain.

Methods used by the authors: It was from reference gene primer amplification that nucleated cell counts were estimated. Using immunoSEQ multiplex PCR, the repertoire was profiled, and TCRdb retains in-frame clones only, with some absent. V, J and clone size were drawn from that table, and D and trimming were deduced from the DNA. The sample holds about 40,000 clones, approximately 88% seen once. Germline values: CDR1 MNHEY, CDR2 SVGAGI. CDR3 length: 15 residues. V dropped 3 bases and J dropped 3; count of bases not matched to a gene: 5. The sample was peripheral blood. The clonotype originates from a human donor in a cohort sampled during active COVID-19. The V call is TRBV6-5, the J call TRBJ2-7, with 10 bases fitting TRBD1. In DNA form, the CDR3 reads TGTGCCAGCAGTTATTCGACAGGGGGCGGCTACGAGCAGTACTTC. It yields the protein CASSYSTGGGYEQYF.